Listed below are T cell receptor beta chains from one sample, sequenced in a study of T cells in Graves' hyperthyroidism and ophthalmopathy. TCRdb fed the multiplex PCR reads into MiXCR, producing one record per CDR3 protein. Among some 320,000 distinct CDR3 sequences listed, approximately 15% were seen once. The sequenced sample consisted of blood. These receptors came from a woman in her forties with Graves' ophthalmopathy. CDR3s include the opening cysteine and the closing phenylalanine or tryptophan. The D gene is left open where the match is weak. A clone size is listed for some rows: how often the clone was seen (once, few, many), or a class if it is expanded.

J	size	D	V	DNA	CDR3
TRBJ2-5	many	-	TRBV7-9	TGTGCCAGCAGCTTAGACGGGACTGGGGGGGAGACCCAGTACTTC	CASSLDGTGGETQYF
TRBJ2-7	many	-	TRBV12-3/TRBV12-4	TGTGCCAGCAGTTTTGGGGGGCTGTACTCCTACGAGCAGTACTTC	CASSFGGLYSYEQYF
TRBJ2-1	-	-	TRBV12-5	TGTGCTAGTGGTCTAAGCGCCGACAATGAGCAGTTCTTC	CASGLSADNEQFF
TRBJ2-1	-	-	TRBV5-4	TGTGCCAGCAGCTTGGGGTCTGGGATGCTGGACACCCAGAACAATGAGCAGTTCTTC	CASSLGSGMLDTQNNEQFF
TRBJ1-2	medium-sized	-	TRBV28	TGTGCCAGCAGTTTATCGGGAGACTTCTATGGCTACACCTTC	CASSLSGDFYGYTF
TRBJ1-1	few	-	TRBV28	TGTGCCAGCAGTTTACCAGGGGAGGAAACTGAAGCTTTCTTT	CASSLPGEETEAFF
TRBJ2-1	few	TRBD1	TRBV20-1	TGCAGTGCTACAGGACAGGGGAGCTCCTACAATGAGCAGTTCTTC	CSATGQGSSYNEQFF
TRBJ1-1	many	-	TRBV3-1	TGTGCCAGCAGCCAAGTCGAGGGATTCACTGAAGCTTTCTTT	CASSQVEGFTEAFF
TRBJ2-7	-	TRBD1	TRBV20-1	TGCAGTGCTAGTTCTGGGACAGGGGATAGCGAGCAGTACTTC	CSASSGTGDSEQYF
TRBJ2-1	many	-	TRBV12-3/TRBV12-4	TGTGCCAGCAGTTCTCCTTTCGTCTACAATGAGCAGTTCTTC	CASSSPFVYNEQFF
TRBJ2-1	many	-	TRBV6-5	TGTGCCAGCAGTTACAGGAGGGGTTCCTACAATGAGCAGTTCTTC	CASSYRRGSYNEQFF
TRBJ1-1	-	TRBD1	TRBV10-3	TGTGCCATCGGAAGACAGGGAAATATATCCACTGAAGCTTTCTTT	CAIGRQGNISTEAFF
TRBJ2-3	many	TRBD2	TRBV2	TGTGCCAGCAGAGCGGGGGGCACCACAGATACGCAGTATTTT	CASRAGGTTDTQYF
TRBJ1-5	-	-	TRBV12-5	TGTGCTAGTGGTTTGGGACAGCGTAGCAATCAGCGCCAGCGTTTT	CASGLGQRSNQRQRF
TRBJ2-1	many	-	TRBV24-1	TGTGCCACCAGTGATCCAGGTCCAAAAGGGAATGAGCAGTTCTTC	CATSDPGPKGNEQFF
TRBJ1-5	-	TRBD1	TRBV12-3/TRBV12-4	TGTGCCAGCAGTCTCCGGACAGGGGGCTTGAGTCAGCCCCAGCATTTT	CASSLRTGGLSQPQHF
TRBJ2-3	many	TRBD2	TRBV7-2	TGTGCCAGCAGCCTGGGACTAGCGGGGGCCAACACAGATACGCAGTATTTT	CASSLGLAGANTDTQYF
TRBJ2-2	many	-	TRBV4-1	TGCGCCAGCAGCCAGGCCCTAGACACCGGGGAGCTGTTTTTT	CASSQALDTGELFF
TRBJ2-3	many	TRBD1	TRBV3-1	TGTGCCAGCAGCCAAGTTTTCGGGGGACAGGGGGCCACAGATACGCAGTATTTT	CASSQVFGGQGATDTQYF
TRBJ2-7	many	-	TRBV20-1	TGCAGTGCTAGAGGGGCAGGGAGGCACGAGCAGTACTTC	CSARGAGRHEQYF
TRBJ2-1	-	-	TRBV6-1	TGTGCCAGCAACAGGGTAGGAAACTACAATGAGCGGTTCTTC	CASNRVGNYNERFF
TRBJ2-5	many	TRBD2	TRBV28	TGTGCCAGCAGTTCTGTCGGGAGGGCGCGGGAGACCCAGTACTTC	CASSSVGRARETQYF
TRBJ1-2	-	-	TRBV19	TGTGCCAGTAGTATAGGGGTACCTCGATCAGCGGGAACCGGCTACACCTTC	CASSIGVPRSAGTGYTF
TRBJ2-5	many	-	TRBV11-2	TGTGCCAGCAGCTCCGGCGGGGACCAGTACTTC	CASSSGGDQYF
TRBJ1-5	many	TRBD1	TRBV6-1	TGTGCCACCCTCCCCTACGTTGGACAGGGGGCTCAGCCCCAGCATTTT	CATLPYVGQGAQPQHF
TRBJ2-7	many	-	TRBV12-3/TRBV12-4	TGTGCCAGCGGGACCTCCTACGAGCAGTACTTC	CASGTSYEQYF
TRBJ2-7	many	TRBD2	TRBV2	TGTGCCAGCATCCCCACGAGGACTAGCTCTTCCTACGAGCAGTACTTC	CASIPTRTSSSYEQYF
TRBJ2-5	many	TRBD2	TRBV7-2	TGTGCCAGCAGCTGGACTAGCGGGGGGGCCTTCCAAGAGACCCAGTACTTC	CASSWTSGGAFQETQYF
TRBJ2-7	few	-	TRBV12-3/TRBV12-4	TGTGCCAGCCGTTTGGGGGCCCTCCTCGAGCAGTACTTC	CASRLGALLEQYF
TRBJ2-1	few	-	TRBV10-2	TGCGCCAGCGTATACATCCATGAGCAGTTCTTC	CASVYIHEQFF
TRBJ1-1	once	-	TRBV10-1	TGCGCCAGCAGTGGGGGGCTCGTCACTGAAGCTTTCTTT	CASSGGLVTEAFF
TRBJ1-2	many	-	TRBV2	TGTGCCAGCAGGGGGTCTGGCTACACCTTC	CASRGSGYTF
TRBJ1-2	many	TRBD1	TRBV18	TGTGCCAGCTCACCACCGGGACAGTCCTATGGCTACACCTTC	CASSPPGQSYGYTF
TRBJ2-3	many	-	TRBV6-1	TGTGCCAGCAGCGAGGCCTACACAGATACGCAGTATTTT	CASSEAYTDTQYF
TRBJ2-7	many	TRBD1	TRBV6-1	TGTGCCAGCAACCGGGACAGGGGATTCTACGAGCAGTACTTC	CASNRDRGFYEQYF
TRBJ2-5	many	TRBD1	TRBV19	TGTGCCAGTAGTATCGGTACAGGGGAGATGGAGACCCAGTACTTC	CASSIGTGEMETQYF
TRBJ2-3	-	-	TRBV10-3	TGTGCCATCAGTGACGGATCCGGGCCCTTCATTACAGATACGCAGTATTTT	CAISDGSGPFITDTQYF
TRBJ1-5	-	-	TRBV19	TGTGCCAGTAGTGTCCGGGACACAAATCAGCCCCAGCATTTT	CASSVRDTNQPQHF
TRBJ1-1	many	-	TRBV29-1	TGCAGCGCAAGGCACATTAACACTGAAGCTTTCTTT	CSARHINTEAFF
TRBJ2-5	few	-	TRBV5-5	TGTGCCAGCAGCTTGTGGGGTACTGTATCTGAGACCCAGTACTTC	CASSLWGTVSETQYF
TRBJ2-5	many	-	TRBV2	TGTGCCAGCAGTGAGTCTGCGGGTGGAAAAGAGACCCAGTACTTC	CASSESAGGKETQYF
TRBJ2-7	many	-	TRBV3-1	TGTGCCAGCAGCCAAGTTGAGCAGTACGAGCAGTACTTC	CASSQVEQYEQYF
TRBJ2-5	-	TRBD1	TRBV19	TGTGCCAGTAGTATAAGGGGGCGAGAGACCCAGTACTTC	CASSIRGRETQYF
TRBJ2-5	-	TRBD1	TRBV30	TGTGCCTGGACCGGACAGGGGCAAGAGACCCAGTACTTC	CAWTGQGQETQYF
TRBJ2-4	many	-	TRBV28	TGTGCCAGCTTACACCTGGGGAAAAACATTCAGTACTTC	CASLHLGKNIQYF
TRBJ2-7	many	TRBD1	TRBV7-9	TGTGCCAGCAGCTCCGTAGGGACAGGTTCATACGAGCAGTACTTC	CASSSVGTGSYEQYF
TRBJ2-7	many	-	TRBV19	TGTGCCAGTAGTATTGGTGGCGCGAGCTCCTACGAGCAGTACTTC	CASSIGGASSYEQYF
TRBJ2-2	many	-	TRBV12-3/TRBV12-4	TGTGCCAGCAGACCCGCAATAGATACCGGGGAGCTGTTTTTT	CASRPAIDTGELFF
TRBJ1-1	many	TRBD1	TRBV10-3	TGTGCCATCAGACAACAGGGGGCTAGCACTGAAGCTTTCTTT	CAIRQQGASTEAFF
TRBJ2-1	-	TRBD2	TRBV19	TGTGCCAGTAGTACGGGACTAAATGAGCAGTTCTTC	CASSTGLNEQFF
TRBJ1-4	many	-	TRBV24-1	TGTGCCACCAGTGACTACCCAGGGGAGGGAAAACTGTTTTTT	CATSDYPGEGKLFF
TRBJ2-2	many	TRBD2	TRBV2	TGTGCCAGCAGTGGTCGATCGGGACTAGCGGGAAGGGTCGGGGAGCTGTTTTTT	CASSGRSGLAGRVGELFF
TRBJ1-1	many	TRBD1	TRBV11-2	TGTGCCAGCAGCTTAGTCGGACAGGTCCATTCCGGGGCTTTCTTT	CASSLVGQVHSGAFF
TRBJ2-7	many	-	TRBV7-9	TGTGCCAGCAGCTCCGACGCCTTGTTTCCTCAGTACTTC	CASSSDALFPQYF
TRBJ2-1	-	-	TRBV5-4	TGTGCCAGCAGTCCCAAGTCCGGTGCGAGCTCCTACAATGAGCAGTTCTTC	CASSPKSGASSYNEQFF